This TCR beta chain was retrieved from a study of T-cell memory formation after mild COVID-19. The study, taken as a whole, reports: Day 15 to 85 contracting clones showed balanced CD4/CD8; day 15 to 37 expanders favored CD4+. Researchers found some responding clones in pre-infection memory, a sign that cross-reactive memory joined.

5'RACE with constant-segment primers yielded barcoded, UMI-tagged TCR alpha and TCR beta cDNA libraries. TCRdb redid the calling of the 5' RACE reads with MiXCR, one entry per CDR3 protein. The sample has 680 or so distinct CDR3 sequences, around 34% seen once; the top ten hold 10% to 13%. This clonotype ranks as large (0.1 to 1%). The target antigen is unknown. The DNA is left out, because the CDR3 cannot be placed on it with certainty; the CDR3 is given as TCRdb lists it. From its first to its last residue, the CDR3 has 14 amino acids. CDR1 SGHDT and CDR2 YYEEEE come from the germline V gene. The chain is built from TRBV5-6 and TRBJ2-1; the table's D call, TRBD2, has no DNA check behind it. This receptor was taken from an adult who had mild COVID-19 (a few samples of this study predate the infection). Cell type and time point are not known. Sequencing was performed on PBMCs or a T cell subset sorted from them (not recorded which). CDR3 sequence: CASSLVGSGSYPFF.